This T cell receptor (beta chain) was obtained from a study of T cell responses to AZD1222 COVID-19 vaccine. Overall study results and limits: White British ancestry dominated among donors, who included more females, and clonal diversity was possibly underestimated. Among vaccine-associated CD4 TCRs, coverage spanned spike, with dominance at 160-218 and 743-854. The study identified only a handful of AZD1222 recipients as seropositive at baseline. Targets within unmutated variant regions were reportedly found for nearly half of spike-specific TCRs.

Details on this clone: Its antigen is still unknown. Other DNA sequences in the sample encode the same CDR3.

V was shortened by 1 base and J by 0 bases, with 9 bases between the two germline ends. The germline V gene has CDR1 LNHDA and CDR2 SQIVND (reference sequence). The CDR3 has 16 amino acids. Some clones are missing from TCRdb's copy, which holds only in-frame ones; the method was immunoSEQ multiplex PCR. The sample has over 150,000 clones, roughly nine tenths seen once. The rearrangement links TRBV19 to TRBJ2-2, with D possibly TRBD1 on 5 matching bases. Sequencing was performed on peripheral blood, taken on day 0 of MenACWY control vaccination. This sequence was found in an adult in good health. The CDR3 DNA reads as TGTGCCAGTAGTATAGTCCAGGGCGCGAACACCGGGGAGCTGTTTTTT. Translation gives CASSIVQGANTGELFF.